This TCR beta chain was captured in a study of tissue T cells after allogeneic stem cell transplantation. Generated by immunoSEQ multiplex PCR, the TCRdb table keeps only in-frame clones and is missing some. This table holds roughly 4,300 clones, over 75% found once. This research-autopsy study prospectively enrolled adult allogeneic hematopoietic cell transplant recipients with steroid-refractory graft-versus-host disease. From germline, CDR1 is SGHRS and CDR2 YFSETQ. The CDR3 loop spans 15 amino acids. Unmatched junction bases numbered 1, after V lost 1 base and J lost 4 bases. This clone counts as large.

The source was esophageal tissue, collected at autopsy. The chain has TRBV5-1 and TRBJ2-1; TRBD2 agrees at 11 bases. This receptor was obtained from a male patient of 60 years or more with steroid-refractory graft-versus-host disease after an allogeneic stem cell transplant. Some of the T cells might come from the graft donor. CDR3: CASSLPSGGYNEQFF. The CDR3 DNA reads TGCGCCAGCAGCTTGCCTAGCGGGGGGTACAATGAGCAGTTCTTC.